This record covers a single TCR beta chain. What it binds is unknown. Only in-frame clones appear in the TCRdb table, and some are missing; sequencing was by immunoSEQ multiplex PCR. The data show roughly 50,000 clones, around 81% seen once. This entry is derived from a study of a mutant IDH1 vaccine in newly diagnosed glioma. Overall study context: Patients received eight vaccinations in weeks 1, 3, 5, 7, 11, 15, 19, 23. Patients previously underwent radiotherapy, temozolomide, or both, and most underwent both.

Time point in this sample: week 5, during vaccination. Each dose delivered 300 ug of mutant IDH1 20-mer peptide subcutaneously with imiquimod. Points from the study as a whole: Changes to the top peripheral T cell clonotypes appeared unrelated to pseudoprogression.

The receptor was derived from a man younger than 40 with glioma. The material was PBMCs, obtained from a glioma patient whose treatment included an IDH1 peptide vaccine.

The CDR3 spells CASSRNFVSDLYGYTF. CDR3 DNA: TGTGCCAGTAGTAGAAACTTTGTCAGTGACCTGTATGGCTACACCTTC. The rearrangement uses TRBV19 and TRBJ1-2; D is unresolved. Germline assignment: CDR1 LNHDA and CDR2 SQIVND (reference sequence). The CDR3 spans 16 residues. The germline V and J ends were trimmed by 4 bases and 5 bases, with 20 bases remaining between them.